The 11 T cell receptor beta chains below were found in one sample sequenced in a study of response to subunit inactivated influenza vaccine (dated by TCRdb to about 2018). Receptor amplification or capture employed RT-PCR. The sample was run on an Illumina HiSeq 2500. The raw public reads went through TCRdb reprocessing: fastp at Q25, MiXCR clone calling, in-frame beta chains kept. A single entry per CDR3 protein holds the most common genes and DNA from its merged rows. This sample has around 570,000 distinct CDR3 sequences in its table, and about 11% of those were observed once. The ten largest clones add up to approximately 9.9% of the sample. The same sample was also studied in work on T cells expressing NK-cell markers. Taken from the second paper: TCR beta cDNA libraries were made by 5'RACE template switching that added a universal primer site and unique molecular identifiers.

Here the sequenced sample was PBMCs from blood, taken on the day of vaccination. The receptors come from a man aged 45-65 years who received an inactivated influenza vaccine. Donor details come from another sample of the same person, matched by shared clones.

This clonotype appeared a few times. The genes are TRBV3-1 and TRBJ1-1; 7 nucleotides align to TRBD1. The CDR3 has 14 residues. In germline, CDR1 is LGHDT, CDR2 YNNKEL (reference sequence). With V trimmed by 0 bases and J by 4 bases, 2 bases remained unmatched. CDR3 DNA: TGTGCCAGCAGCCAAGAATACAGGGGCACTGAAGCTTTCTTT. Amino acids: CASSQEYRGTEAFF.

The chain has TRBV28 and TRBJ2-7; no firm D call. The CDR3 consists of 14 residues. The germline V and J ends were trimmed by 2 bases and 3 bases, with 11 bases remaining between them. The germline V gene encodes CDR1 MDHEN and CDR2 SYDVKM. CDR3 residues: CASSLEATIYEQYF. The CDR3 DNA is TGTGCCAGCAGTTTAGAAGCGACAATCTACGAGCAGTACTTC.

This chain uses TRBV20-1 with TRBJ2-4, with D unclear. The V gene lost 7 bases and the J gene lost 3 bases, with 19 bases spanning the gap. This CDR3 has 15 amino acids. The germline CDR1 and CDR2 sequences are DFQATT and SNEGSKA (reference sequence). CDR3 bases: TGCAGTGGGAGCCCCGAGGTGTATGGCAAAAACATTCAGTACTTC. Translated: CSGSPEVYGKNIQYF.

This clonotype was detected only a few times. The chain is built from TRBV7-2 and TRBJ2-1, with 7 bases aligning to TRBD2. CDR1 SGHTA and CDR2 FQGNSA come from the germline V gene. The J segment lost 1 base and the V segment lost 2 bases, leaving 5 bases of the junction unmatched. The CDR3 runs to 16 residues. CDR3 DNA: TGTGCCAGCAGCTTACAGCGGGGCCTTTCCTACAATGAGCAGTTCTTC. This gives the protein CASSLQRGLSYNEQFF.

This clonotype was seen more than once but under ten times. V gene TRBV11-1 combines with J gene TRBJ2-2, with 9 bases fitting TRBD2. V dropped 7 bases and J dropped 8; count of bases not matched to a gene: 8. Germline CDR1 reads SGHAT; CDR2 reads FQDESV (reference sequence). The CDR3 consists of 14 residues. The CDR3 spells CASIGRTSAGELFF. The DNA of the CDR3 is TGTGCCAGCATCGGCAGGACTAGCGCGGGGGAGCTGTTTTTT.

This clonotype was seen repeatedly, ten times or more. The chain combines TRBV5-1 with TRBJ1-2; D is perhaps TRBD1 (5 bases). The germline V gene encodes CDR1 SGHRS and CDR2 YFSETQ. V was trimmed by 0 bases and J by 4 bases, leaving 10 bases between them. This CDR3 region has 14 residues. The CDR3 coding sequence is TGCGCCAGCAGCTTGGGGGACGGATTCTATGGCTACACCTTC. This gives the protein CASSLGDGFYGYTF.

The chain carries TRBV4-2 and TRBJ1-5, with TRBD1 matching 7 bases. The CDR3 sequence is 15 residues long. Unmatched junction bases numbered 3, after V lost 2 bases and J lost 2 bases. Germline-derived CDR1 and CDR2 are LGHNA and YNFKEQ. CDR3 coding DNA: TGTGCCAGCAGCCAAAACGACAGGGGCAATCAGCCCCAGCATTTT. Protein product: CASSQNDRGNQPQHF.

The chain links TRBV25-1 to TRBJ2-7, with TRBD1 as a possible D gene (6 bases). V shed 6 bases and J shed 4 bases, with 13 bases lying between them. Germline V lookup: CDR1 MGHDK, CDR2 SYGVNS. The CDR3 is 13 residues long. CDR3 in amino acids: CASRSQGQYEQYF. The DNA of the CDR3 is TGTGCCAGCAGGTCCCAGGGACAATACGAGCAGTACTTC.

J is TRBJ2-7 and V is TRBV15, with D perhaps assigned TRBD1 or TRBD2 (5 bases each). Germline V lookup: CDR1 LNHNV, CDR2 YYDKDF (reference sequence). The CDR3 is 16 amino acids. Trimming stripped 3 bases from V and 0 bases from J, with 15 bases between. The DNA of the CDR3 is TGTGCCACCAGCAGGAGGCTTGGGACCAGCTCCTACGAGCAGTACTTC. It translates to CATSRRLGTSSYEQYF.

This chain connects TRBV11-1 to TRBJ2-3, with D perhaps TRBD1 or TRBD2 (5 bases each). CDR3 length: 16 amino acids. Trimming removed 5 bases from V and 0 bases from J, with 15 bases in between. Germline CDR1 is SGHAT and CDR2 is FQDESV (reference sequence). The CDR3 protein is CASSVVGAPSTDTQYF. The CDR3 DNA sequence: TGTGCCAGCAGCGTTGTCGGGGCACCTAGCACAGATACGCAGTATTTT.

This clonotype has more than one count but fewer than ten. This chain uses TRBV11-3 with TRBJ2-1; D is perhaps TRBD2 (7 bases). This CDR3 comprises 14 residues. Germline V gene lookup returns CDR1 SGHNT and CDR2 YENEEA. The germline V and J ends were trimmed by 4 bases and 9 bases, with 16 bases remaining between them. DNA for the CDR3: TGTGCCAGCAGCTCCGCCGCGGGGGCTGCTGAGCAGTTCTTC. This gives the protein CASSSAAGAAEQFF. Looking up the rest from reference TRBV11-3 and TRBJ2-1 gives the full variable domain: EAGVVQSPRYKIIEKKQPVAFWCNPISGHNTLYWYLQNLGQGPELLIRYENEEAVDDSQLPKDRFSAERLKGVDSTLKIQPAELGDSAVYLCASSSAAGAAEQFFGPGTRLTVL.